The T cell receptor (beta chain) under discussion was sequenced for a study of blood T cell repertoires in COVID-19. Data came from immunoSEQ multiplex PCR; TCRdb stores just in-frame clones and leaves some out. The sample comprises some 220,000 clones, over 90% of which are singletons, and roughly 0.79% rests with the top ten. The CDR3 has 11 residues. V was trimmed by 6 bases and J by 7 bases, leaving 9 bases between them. The V and J genes are TRBV12-3 or TRBV12-4 and TRBJ1-1; D not resolved. Sequencing was carried out using peripheral blood. This TCR came from a man aged 25 to 40 with COVID-19, enrolled during active disease. The CDR3 nucleotides read TGTGCCAGCAGGTATTCCGTTGAAGCTTTCTTT. Amino acids: CASRYSVEAFF.